The clone carrying this TCR beta chain was recorded once. Its specificity is unknown. The data are from a study of cytomegalovirus exposure and HLA in healthy donors. Researchers ran the PCR with 60 Vbeta and 13 Jbeta primers. The repertoire was sequenced with immunoSEQ multiplex PCR; TCRdb's copy has only in-frame clones and lacks some. Among roughly 140,000 clones listed, around 80% were seen once. Study-wide results and caveats: Among CMV-associated TCR beta chains, most appeared HLA-restricted in a later analysis. Sequencing depth roughly uniform across donors was assumed in presence/absence analyses. According to the study, 160 or so TCR beta chains were cytomegalovirus-associated. As a later analysis showed, several of the most significant clusters appeared to be linked to common viral pathogens.

This TCR came from a man aged 35 to 55 in good health and CMV-seropositive. The sequencing sample was made of PBMCs.

The CDR3 is CASSWTTSRAEKLFF. CDR3 coding DNA: TGTGCCAGCAGCTGGACAACCTCCCGGGCTGAAAAACTGTTTTTT. The J gene is TRBJ1-4, the V gene TRBV7-2; D perhaps matches TRBD1 (5 bases). The CDR3 consists of 15 residues. Germline-derived CDR1 and CDR2 are SGHTA and FQGNSA. V shed 4 bases and J shed 7 bases, with 16 bases lying between them.